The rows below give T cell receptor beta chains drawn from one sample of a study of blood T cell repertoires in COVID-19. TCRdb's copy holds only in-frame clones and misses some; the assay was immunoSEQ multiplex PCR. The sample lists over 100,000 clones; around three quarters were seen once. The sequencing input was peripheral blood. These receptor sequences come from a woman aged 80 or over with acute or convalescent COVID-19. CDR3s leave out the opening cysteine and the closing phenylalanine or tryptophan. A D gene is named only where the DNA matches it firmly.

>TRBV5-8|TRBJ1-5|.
ASSLMMEISSQPQH
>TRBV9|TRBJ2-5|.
ASSVGTGAPLGTQY
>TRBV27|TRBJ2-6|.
ASSLVARVVSGSGANVLT
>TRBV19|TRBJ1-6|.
ASSSVGGDNSPLH
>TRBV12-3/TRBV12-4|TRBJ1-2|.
ASSTGSDYGYT
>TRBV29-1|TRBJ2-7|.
SVGVSGPYEQY
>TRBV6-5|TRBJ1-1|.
ASSYRGNTEAF
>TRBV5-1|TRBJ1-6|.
ASTLSSYNSPLH
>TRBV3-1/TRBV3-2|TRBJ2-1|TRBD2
ASSQGSLGGTLPF
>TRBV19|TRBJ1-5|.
ASSTPGGNQPQH
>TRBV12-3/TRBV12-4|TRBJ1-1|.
ASSSSPGTEAF
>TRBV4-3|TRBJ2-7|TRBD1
ASSRGTGRSYEQY
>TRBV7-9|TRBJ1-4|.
ASSFTGLNEKLF
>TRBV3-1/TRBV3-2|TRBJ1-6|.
ASSQEDGGRYNSPLH
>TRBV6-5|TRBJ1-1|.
ATYSGSLNTEAF
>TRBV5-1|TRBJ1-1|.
ASSLGGRGITEAF
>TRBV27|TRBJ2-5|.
ASSLITGPQETQY
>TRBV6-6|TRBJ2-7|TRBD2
ASSIDSGRAYEQY
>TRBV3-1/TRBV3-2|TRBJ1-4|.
ASSQIIPGGSEKLF
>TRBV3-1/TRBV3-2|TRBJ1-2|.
ASSHGTLNYGYT
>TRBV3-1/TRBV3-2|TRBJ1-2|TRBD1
ASSQTPTGMVGYT
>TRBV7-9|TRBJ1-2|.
ASSLLEGAVLYGYT
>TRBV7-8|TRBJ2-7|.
ASSLGRYEQY
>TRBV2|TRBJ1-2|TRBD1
ASRETGANYGYT
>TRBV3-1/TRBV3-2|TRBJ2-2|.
ASSRVEGATGELF
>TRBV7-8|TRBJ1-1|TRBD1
ASSLGDRAEAF
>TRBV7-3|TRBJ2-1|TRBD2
ASSLSGDEQF
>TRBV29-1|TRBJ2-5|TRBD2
SVTSGGNQETQY
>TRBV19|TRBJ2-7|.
ASSSPGTYEQY
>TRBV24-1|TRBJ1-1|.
ATSDPGKGTEAF
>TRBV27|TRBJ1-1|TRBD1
ASSSTGTATEAF
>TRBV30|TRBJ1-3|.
AWSVRGPGNTIY
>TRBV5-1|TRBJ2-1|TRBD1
ASSAGQGDYNEQF
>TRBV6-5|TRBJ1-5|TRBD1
ASSTRDRLNQPQH
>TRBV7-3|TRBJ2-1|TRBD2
ASSLTSGNHNEQF
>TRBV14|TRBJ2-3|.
ASSQVRTRGTDTQY
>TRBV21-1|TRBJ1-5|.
ASPRAGFDNQPQH
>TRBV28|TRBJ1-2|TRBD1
ASCRIGQGAHGYT
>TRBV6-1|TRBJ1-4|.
ASSVVPPATNEKLF
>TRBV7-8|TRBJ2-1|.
ASSLGRILVYDEQF
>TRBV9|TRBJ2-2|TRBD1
ASKTGTGTTGELF
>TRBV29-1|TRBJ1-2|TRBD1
SADRGALSYT
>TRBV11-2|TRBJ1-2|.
ASSPGNNYGYT
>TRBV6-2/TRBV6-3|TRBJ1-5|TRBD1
ASSYAKLPGQGISNQPQH
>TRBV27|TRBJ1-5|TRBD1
ASSSGQGGTNQPQH
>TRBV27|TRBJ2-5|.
ASSSGPWETQY
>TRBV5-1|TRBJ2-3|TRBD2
ASSFNGGATDTQY
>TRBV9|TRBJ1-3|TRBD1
ASSVTGANSGNTIY
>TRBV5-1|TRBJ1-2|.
ASSLNTVNYGYT
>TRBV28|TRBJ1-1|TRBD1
ASSLPGQGRAEAF
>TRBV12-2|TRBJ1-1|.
ASRYRGRTEAF
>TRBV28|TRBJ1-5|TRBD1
ASSSRDRVDQPQH
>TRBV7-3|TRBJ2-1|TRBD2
ASTPSGRGEQF